A selection of T cell receptor beta chains follows, all from one sample in a study of shared clonotypes between healthy human individuals. Clones were read by immunoSEQ multiplex PCR, and TCRdb kept only the in-frame ones, dropping some. The sample records millions of clones, about 95% being singletons. The specimen was naive CD8+ T cells sorted from blood. The source is a man aged 18 to 35 in good health. Each CDR3 is given with its conserved first and last residue. Each record gives: CDR3 protein, CDR3 DNA, J gene, V gene, D gene, CDR3 length. The D gene is left open where the match is weak.

cdr3_aa: CASSSPRGVPYNEQFF; cdr3_nt: TGTGCCAGCAGCTCGCCGAGAGGGGTCCCCTACAATGAGCAGTTCTTC; j_call: TRBJ2-1; v_call: TRBV7-9; d_call: NA; cdr3_length: 16
cdr3_aa: CASSLFSSVTGELFF; cdr3_nt: TGTGCCAGCAGCCTCTTTTCGAGTGTTACCGGGGAGCTGTTTTTT; j_call: TRBJ2-2; v_call: TRBV4-2; d_call: NA; cdr3_length: 15
cdr3_aa: CASSDSKARQTQYF; cdr3_nt: TGTGCCAGCAGTGACTCGAAGGCCAGGCAGACCCAGTACTTC; j_call: TRBJ2-5; v_call: TRBV6-4; d_call: NA; cdr3_length: 14
cdr3_aa: CASSAQDGTNSPLHF; cdr3_nt: TGTGCCAGCAGCGCCCAGGACGGCACTAATTCACCCCTCCACTTT; j_call: TRBJ1-6; v_call: TRBV9; d_call: NA; cdr3_length: 15
cdr3_aa: CASSIAGPLDEQYF; cdr3_nt: TGTGCCAGTAGTATAGCCGGGCCCCTCGACGAGCAGTACTTC; j_call: TRBJ2-7; v_call: TRBV19; d_call: NA; cdr3_length: 14
cdr3_aa: CASSAGLAGEGYEQYF; cdr3_nt: TGTGCCAGCAGCGCGGGACTAGCGGGAGAGGGCTACGAGCAGTACTTC; j_call: TRBJ2-7; v_call: TRBV9; d_call: TRBD2; cdr3_length: 16
cdr3_aa: CASDGLEAFF; cdr3_nt: TGTGCCAGCGATGGGCTTGAAGCTTTCTTT; j_call: TRBJ1-1; v_call: TRBV6-1; d_call: NA; cdr3_length: 10
cdr3_aa: CAWSDIRTYEQYF; cdr3_nt: TGTGCCTGGAGTGACATCCGAACTTACGAGCAGTACTTC; j_call: TRBJ2-7; v_call: TRBV30; d_call: NA; cdr3_length: 13
cdr3_aa: CASSVDGPTDTQYF; cdr3_nt: TGTGCCAGCAGCGTCGACGGCCCCACAGATACGCAGTATTTT; j_call: TRBJ2-3; v_call: TRBV9; d_call: NA; cdr3_length: 14
cdr3_aa: CASSPLGWNSPLHF; cdr3_nt: TGTGCCAGCAGTCCCCTCGGGTGGAATTCACCCCTCCACTTT; j_call: TRBJ1-6; v_call: TRBV27; d_call: NA; cdr3_length: 14
cdr3_aa: CASSVGASLVNEQFF; cdr3_nt: TGTGCCAGCAGCGTAGGAGCCAGTCTTGTCAATGAGCAGTTCTTC; j_call: TRBJ2-1; v_call: TRBV9; d_call: NA; cdr3_length: 15